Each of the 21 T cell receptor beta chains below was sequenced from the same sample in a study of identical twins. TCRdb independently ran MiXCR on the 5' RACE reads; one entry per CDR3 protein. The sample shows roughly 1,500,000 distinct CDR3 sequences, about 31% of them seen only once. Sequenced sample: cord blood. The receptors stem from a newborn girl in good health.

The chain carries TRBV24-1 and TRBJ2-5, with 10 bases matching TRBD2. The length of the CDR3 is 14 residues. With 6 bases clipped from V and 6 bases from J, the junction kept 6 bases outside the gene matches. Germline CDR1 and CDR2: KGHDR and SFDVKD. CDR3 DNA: TGTGCCACCAGTCCAGCGGGAGGGTCAAAGACCCAGTACTTC. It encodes CATSPAGGSKTQYF.

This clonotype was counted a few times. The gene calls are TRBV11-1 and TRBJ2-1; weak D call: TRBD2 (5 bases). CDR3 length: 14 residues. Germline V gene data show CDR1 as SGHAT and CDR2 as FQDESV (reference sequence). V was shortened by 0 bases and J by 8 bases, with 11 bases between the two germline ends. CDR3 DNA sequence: TGTGCCAGCAGCTTAGCGGCCGGGCGGGATGAGCAGTTCTTC. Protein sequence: CASSLAAGRDEQFF.

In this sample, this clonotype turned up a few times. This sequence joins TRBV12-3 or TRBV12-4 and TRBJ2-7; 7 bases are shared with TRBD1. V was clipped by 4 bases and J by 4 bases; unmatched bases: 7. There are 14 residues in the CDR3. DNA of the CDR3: TGTGCCAGCAGTTCCTACAGGGGAAGTTACGAGCAGTACTTC. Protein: CASSSYRGSYEQYF.

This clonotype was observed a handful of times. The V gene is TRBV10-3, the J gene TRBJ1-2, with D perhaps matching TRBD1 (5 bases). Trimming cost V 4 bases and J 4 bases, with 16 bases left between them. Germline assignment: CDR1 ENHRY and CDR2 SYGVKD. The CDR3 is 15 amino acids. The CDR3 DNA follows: TGTGCCATCAGTGGCTCCGGGGACCTAACCTATGGCTACACCTTC. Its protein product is CAISGSGDLTYGYTF.

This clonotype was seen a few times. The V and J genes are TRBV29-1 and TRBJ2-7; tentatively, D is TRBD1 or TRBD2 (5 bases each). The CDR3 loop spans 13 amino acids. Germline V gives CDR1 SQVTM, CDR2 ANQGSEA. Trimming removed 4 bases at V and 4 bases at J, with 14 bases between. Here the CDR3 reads CSVGDGHWYEQYF. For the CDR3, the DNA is TGCAGCGTTGGGGACGGACACTGGTACGAGCAGTACTTC.

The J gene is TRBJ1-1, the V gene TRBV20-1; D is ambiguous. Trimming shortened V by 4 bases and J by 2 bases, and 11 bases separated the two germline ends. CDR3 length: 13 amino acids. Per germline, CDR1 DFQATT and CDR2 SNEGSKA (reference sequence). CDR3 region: CSATTDVNTEAFF. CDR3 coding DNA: TGCAGTGCTACGACGGATGTAAACACTGAAGCTTTCTTT.

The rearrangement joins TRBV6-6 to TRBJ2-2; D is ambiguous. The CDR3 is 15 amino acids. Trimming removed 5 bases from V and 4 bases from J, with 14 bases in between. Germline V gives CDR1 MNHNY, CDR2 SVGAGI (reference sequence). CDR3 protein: CASSTHSTPTGELFF. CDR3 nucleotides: TGTGCCAGCAGTACCCATAGTACCCCCACCGGGGAGCTGTTTTTT.

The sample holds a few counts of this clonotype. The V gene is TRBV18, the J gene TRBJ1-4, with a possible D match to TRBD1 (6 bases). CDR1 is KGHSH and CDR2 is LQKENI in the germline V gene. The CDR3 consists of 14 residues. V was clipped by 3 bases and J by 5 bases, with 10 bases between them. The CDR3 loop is CASSPNQGNEKLFF. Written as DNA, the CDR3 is TGTGCCAGCTCACCGAACCAGGGGAATGAAAAACTGTTTTTT.

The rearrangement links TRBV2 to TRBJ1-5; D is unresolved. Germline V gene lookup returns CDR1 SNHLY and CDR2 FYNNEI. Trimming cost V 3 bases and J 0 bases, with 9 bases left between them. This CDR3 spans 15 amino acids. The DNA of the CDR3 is TGTGCCAGCAGTGAGTGGCAGGATAGCAATCAGCCCCAGCATTTT. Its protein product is CASSEWQDSNQPQHF.

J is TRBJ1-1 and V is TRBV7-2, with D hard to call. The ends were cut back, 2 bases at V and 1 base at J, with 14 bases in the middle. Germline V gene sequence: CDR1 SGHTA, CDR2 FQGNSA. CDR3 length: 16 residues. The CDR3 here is CASSLNSALRNTEAFF. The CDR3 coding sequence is TGTGCCAGCAGCTTAAACTCGGCGCTAAGGAACACTGAAGCTTTCTTT. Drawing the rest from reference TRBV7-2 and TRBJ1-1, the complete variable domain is GAGVSQSPSNKVTEKGKDVELRCDPISGHTALYWYRQSLGQGLEFLIYFQGNSAPDKSGLPSDRFSAERTGGSVSTLTIQRTQQEDSAVYLCASSLNSALRNTEAFFGQGTRLTVV.

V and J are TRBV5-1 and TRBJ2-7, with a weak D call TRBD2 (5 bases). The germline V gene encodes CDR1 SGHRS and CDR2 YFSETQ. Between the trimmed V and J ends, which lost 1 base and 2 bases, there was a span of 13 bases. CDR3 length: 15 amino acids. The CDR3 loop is CASSLFADLPYEQYF. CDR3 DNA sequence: TGCGCCAGCAGCTTGTTCGCGGACTTACCCTACGAGCAGTACTTC.

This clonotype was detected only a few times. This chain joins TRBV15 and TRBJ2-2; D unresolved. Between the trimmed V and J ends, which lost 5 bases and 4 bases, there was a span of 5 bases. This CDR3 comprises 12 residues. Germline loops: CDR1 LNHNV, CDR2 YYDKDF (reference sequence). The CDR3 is CATSRPTGELFF. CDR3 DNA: TGTGCCACCAGCCGCCCCACCGGGGAGCTGTTTTTT.

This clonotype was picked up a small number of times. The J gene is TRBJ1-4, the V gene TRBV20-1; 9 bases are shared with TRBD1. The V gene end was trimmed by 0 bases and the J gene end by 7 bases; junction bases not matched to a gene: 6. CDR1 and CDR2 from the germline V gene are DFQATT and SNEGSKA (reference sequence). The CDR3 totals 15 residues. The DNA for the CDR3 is TGCAGTGCTAGAGATCCGGGACAGGGTATTGAAAAACTGTTTTTT. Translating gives CSARDPGQGIEKLFF.

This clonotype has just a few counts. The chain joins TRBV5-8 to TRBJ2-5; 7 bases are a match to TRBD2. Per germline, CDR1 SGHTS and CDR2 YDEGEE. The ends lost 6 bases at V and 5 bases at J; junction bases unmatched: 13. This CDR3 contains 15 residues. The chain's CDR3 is CASIPTGGLWETQYF. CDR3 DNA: TGTGCCAGCATCCCGACGGGGGGTCTCTGGGAGACCCAGTACTTC. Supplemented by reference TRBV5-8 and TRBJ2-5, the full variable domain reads EAGVTQSPTHLIKTRGQQATLRCSPISGHTSVYWYQQALGLGLQFLLWYDEGEERNRGNFPPRFSGRQFPNYSSELNVNALELEDSALYLCASIPTGGLWETQYFGPGTRLLVL.

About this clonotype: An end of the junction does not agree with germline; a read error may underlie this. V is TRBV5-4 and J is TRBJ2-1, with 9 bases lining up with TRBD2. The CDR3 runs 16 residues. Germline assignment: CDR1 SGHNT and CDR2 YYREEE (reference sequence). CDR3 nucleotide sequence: TGTGCCAGCAGCCAATGGGGGACTAGCTCCTACGATGAGCAGTTCTTC. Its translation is CASSQWGTSSYDEQFF.

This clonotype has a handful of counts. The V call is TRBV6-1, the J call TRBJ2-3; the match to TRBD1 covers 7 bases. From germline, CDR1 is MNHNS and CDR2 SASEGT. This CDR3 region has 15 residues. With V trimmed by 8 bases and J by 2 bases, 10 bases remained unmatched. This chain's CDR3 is CASLDGTAFTDTQYF. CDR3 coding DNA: TGTGCCAGCCTGGACGGGACAGCCTTCACAGATACGCAGTATTTT.

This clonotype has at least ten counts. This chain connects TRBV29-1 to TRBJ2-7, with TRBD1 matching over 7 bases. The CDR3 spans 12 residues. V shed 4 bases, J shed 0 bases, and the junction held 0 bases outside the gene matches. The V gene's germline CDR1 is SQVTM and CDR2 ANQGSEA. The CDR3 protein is CSVGTGSYEQYF. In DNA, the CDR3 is TGCAGCGTTGGGACAGGCTCCTACGAGCAGTACTTC.

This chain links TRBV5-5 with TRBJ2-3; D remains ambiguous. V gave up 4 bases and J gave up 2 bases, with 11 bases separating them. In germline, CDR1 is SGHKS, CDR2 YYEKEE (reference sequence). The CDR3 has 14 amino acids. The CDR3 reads CASSIAGNTDTQYF. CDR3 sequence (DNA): TGTGCCAGCAGCATCGCCGGCAACACAGATACGCAGTATTTT. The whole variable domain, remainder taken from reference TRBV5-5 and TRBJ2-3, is DAGVTQSPTHLIKTRGQQVTLRCSPISGHKSVSWYQQVLGQGPQFIFQYYEKEERGRGNFPDRFSARQFPNYSSELNVNALLLGDSALYLCASSIAGNTDTQYFGPGTRLTVL.

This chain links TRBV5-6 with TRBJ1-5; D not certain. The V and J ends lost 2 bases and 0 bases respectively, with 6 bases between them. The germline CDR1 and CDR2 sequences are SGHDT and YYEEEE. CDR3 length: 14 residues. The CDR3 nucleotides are TGTGCCAGCAGCTTTCAATATAGCAATCAGCCCCAGCATTTT. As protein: CASSFQYSNQPQHF.

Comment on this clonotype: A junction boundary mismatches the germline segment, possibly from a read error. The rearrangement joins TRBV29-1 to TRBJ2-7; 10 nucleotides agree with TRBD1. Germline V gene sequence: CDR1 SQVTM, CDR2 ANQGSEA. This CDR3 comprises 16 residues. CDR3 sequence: CSVDGDRGVVTHEQYF. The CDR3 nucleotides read TGCAGCGTTGATGGGGACAGGGGAGTTGTCACCCACGAGCAGTACTTT.

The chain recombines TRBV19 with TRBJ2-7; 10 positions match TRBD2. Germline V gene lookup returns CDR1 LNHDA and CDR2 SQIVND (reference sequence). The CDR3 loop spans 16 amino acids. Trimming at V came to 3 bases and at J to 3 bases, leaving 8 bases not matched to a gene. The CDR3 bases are TGTGCCAGTAGTATGACTAGCGGGCGGCCTGGCTACGAGCAGTACTTC. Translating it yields CASSMTSGRPGYEQYF.